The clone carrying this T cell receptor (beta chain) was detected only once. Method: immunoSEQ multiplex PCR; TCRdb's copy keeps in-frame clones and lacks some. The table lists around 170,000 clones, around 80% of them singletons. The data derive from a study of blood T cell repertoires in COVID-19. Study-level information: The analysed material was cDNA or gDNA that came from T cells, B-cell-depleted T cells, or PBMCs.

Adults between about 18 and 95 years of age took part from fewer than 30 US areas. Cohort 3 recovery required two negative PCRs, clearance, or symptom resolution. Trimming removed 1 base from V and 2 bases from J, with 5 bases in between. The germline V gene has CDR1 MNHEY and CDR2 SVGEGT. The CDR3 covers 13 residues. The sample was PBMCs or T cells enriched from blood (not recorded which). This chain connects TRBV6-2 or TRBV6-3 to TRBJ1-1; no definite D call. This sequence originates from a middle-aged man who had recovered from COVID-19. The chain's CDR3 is CASSYLVNTEAFF. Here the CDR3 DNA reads TGTGCCAGCAGTTACTTAGTTAACACTGAAGCTTTCTTT.